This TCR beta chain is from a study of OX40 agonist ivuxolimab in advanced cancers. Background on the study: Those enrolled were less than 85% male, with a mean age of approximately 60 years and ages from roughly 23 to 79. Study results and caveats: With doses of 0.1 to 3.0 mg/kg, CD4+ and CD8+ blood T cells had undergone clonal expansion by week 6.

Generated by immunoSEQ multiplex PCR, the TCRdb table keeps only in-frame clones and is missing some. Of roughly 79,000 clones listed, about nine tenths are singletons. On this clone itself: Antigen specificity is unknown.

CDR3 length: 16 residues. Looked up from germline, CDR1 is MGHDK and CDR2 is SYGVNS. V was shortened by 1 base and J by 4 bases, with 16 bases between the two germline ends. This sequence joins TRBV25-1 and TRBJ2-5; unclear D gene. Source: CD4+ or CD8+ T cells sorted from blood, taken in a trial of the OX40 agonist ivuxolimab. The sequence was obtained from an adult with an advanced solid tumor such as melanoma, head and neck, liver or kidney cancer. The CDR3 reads CASSEWGVLVGETQYF. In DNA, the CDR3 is TGTGCCAGCAGTGAATGGGGTGTATTGGTGGGAGAGACCCAGTACTTC.